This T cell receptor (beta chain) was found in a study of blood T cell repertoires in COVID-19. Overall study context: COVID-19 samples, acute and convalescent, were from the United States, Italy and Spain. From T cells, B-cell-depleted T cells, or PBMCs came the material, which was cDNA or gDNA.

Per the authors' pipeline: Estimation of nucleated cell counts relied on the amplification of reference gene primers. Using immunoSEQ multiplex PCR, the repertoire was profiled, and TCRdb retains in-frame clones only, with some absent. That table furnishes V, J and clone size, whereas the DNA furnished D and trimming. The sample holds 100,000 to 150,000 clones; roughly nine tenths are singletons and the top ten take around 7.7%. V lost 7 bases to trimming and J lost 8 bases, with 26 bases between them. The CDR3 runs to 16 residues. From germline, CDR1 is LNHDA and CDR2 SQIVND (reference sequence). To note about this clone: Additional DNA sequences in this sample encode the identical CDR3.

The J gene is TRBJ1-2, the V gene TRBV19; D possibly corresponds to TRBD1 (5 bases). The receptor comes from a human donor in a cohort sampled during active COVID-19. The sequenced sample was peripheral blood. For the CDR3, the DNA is TGTGCCAGTACCCCGGCCTGGGCCAGGGAGGAGGCCGGCTACACCTTC. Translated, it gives CASTPAWAREEAGYTF.